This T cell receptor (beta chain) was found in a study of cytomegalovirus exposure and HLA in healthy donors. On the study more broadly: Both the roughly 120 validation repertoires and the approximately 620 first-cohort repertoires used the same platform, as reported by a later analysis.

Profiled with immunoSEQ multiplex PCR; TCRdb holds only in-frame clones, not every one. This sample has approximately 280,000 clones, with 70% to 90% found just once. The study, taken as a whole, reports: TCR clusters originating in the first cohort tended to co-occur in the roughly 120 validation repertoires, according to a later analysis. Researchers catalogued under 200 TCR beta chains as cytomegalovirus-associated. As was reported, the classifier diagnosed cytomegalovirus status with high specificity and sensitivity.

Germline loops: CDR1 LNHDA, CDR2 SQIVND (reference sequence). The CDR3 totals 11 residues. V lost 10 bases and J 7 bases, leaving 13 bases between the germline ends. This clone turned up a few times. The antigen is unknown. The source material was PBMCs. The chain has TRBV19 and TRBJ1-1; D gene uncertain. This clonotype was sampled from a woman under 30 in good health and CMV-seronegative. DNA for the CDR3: TGTGCCACCAACATTGGGCGTGAAGCTTTCTTT. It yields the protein CATNIGREAFF.